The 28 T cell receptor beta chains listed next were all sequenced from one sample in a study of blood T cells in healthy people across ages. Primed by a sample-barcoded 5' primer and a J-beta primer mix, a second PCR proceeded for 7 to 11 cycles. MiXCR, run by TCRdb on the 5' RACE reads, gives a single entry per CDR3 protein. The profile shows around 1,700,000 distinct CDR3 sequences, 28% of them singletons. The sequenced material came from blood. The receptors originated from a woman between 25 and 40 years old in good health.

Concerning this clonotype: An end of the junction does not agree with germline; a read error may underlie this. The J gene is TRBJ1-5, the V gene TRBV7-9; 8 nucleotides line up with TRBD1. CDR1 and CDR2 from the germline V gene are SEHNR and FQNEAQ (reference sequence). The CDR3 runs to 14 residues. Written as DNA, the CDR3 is TGTTCCAGCAGCGGAACAGGGGGTAATCAGCCCCAGCATTTT. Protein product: CSSSGTGGNQPQHF. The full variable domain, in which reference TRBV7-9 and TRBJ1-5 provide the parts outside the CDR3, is DTGVSQNPRHKITKRGQNVTFRCDPISEHNRLYWYRQTLGQGPEFLTYFQNEAQLEKSRLLSDRFSAERPKGSFSTLEIQRTEQGDSAMYLCSSSGTGGNQPQHFGDGTRLSIL.

The CDR3: CAISESVGVPTDTQYF. The CDR3 nucleotides are TGTGCCATCAGTGAGTCCGTGGGCGTACCCACAGATACGCAGTATTTT. This chain connects TRBV10-3 to TRBJ2-3; D is ambiguous. V lost 0 bases and J 2 bases, leaving 12 bases between the germline ends. Germline V CDR1 and CDR2: ENHRY, SYGVKD. The CDR3 extends over 16 amino acids.

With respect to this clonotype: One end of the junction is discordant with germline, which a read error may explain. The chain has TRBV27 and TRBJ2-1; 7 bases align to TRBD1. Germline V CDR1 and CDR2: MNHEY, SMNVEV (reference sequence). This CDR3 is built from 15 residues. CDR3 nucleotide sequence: TGTGTCAGCAGTTGGGGACAGACCTCCTACAATGAGCAGTTCTTC. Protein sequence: CVSSWGQTSYNEQFF.

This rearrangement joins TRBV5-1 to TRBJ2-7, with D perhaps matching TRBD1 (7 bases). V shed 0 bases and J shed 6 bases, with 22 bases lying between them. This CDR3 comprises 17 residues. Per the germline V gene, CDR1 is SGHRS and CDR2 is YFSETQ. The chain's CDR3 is CASSLGPTGTAGAEQYF. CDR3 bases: TGCGCCAGCAGCTTGGGTCCTACCGGGACAGCGGGCGCCGAGCAGTACTTC.

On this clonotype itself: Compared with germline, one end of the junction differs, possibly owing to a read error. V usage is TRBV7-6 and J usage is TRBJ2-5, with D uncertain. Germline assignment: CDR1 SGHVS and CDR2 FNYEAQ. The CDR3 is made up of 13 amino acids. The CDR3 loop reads CASSSRWVETRYF. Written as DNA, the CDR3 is TGTGCCAGCAGCTCTAGATGGGTCGAGACCCGGTACTTC.

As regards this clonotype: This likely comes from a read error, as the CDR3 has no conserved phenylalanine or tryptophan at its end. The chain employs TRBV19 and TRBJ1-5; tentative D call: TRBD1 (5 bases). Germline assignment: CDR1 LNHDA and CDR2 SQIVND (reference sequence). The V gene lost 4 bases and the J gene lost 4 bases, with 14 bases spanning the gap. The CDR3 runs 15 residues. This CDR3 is CASSNQGAGNQPQHV. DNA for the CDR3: TGTGCCAGTAGTAATCAGGGCGCAGGGAATCAGCCCCAGCATGTT.

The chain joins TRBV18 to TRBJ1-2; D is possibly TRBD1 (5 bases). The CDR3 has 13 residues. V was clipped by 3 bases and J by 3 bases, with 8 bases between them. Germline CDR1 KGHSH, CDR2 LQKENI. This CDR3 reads CASSPSTDYGYTF. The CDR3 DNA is TGTGCCAGCTCACCCTCGACAGACTATGGCTACACCTTC.

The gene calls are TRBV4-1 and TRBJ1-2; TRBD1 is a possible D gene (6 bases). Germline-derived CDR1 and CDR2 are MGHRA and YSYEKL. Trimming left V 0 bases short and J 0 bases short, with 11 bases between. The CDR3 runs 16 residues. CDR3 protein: CASSQDRRGANYGYTF. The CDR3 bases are TGCGCCAGCAGCCAAGATCGTAGGGGGGCTAACTATGGCTACACCTTC.

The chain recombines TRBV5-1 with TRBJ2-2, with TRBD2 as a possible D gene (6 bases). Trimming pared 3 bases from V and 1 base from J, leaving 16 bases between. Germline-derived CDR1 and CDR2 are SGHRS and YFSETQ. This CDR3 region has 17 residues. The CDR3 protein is CASSSTATGENTGELFF. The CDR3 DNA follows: TGCGCCAGCAGCTCGACAGCGACGGGGGAGAACACCGGGGAGCTGTTTTTT.

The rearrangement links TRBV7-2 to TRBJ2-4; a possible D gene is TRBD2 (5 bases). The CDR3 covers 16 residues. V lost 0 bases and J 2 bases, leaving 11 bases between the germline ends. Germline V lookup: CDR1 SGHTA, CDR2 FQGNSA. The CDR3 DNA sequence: TGTGCCAGCAGCTTAGCTGGGTTCGGGACCAAAAACATTCAGTACTTC. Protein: CASSLAGFGTKNIQYF.

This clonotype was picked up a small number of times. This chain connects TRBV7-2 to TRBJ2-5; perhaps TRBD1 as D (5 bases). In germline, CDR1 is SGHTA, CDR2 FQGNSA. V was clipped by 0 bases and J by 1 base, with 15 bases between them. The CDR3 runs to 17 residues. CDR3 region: CASSLALLRQGQETQYF. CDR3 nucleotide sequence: TGTGCCAGCAGCTTAGCGCTATTACGGCAGGGCCAAGAGACCCAGTACTTC.

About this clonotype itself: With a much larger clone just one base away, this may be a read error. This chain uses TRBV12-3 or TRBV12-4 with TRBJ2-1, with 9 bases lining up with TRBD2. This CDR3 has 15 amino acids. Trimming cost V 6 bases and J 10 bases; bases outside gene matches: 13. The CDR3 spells CASSRDSGRSYEQFF. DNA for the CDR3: TGTGCCAGCAGCCGGGATAGCGGGAGATCTTACGAGCAGTTCTTC.

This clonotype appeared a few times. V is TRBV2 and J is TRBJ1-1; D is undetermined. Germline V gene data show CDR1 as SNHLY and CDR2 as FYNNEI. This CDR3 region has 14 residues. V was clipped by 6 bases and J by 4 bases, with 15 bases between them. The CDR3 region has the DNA TGTGCCAGCAGCCCGCGTTTTGGTCGCACTGAAGCTTTCTTT. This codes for CASSPRFGRTEAFF.

This CDR3 reads CASTLTSRADGYGYTF. In nucleotides, the CDR3 is TGTGCCAGCACCCTCACATCGAGGGCCGACGGCTATGGCTACACCTTC. The chain is built from TRBV5-6 and TRBJ1-2, with D hard to call. Germline V gene lookup returns CDR1 SGHDT and CDR2 YYEEEE. V was trimmed by 6 bases and J by 4 bases, leaving 22 bases between them. The CDR3 is 16 residues long.

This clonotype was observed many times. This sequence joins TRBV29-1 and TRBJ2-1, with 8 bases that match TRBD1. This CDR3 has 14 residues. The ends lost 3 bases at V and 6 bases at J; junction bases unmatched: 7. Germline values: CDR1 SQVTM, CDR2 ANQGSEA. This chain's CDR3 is CSVDGQGAPNEQFF. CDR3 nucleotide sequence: TGCAGCGTTGATGGGCAGGGGGCGCCCAATGAGCAGTTCTTC.

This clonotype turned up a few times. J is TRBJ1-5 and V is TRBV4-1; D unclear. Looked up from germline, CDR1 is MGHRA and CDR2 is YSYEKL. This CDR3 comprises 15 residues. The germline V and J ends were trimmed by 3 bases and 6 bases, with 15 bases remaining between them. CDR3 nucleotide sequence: TGCGCCAGCAGCCACCCCGGAGAGGTCGGTCAGCCCCAGCATTTT. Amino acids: CASSHPGEVGQPQHF.

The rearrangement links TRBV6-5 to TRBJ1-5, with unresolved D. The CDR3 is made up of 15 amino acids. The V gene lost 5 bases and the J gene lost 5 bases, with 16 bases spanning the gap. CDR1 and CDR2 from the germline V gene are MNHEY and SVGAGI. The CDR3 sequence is CASSPRQVGDQPQHF. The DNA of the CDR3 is TGTGCCAGCAGTCCCCGGCAGGTCGGGGATCAGCCCCAGCATTTT.

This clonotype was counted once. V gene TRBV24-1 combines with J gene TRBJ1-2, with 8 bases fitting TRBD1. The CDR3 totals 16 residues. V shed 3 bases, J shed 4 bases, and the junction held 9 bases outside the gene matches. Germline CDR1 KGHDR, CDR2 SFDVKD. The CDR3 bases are TGTGCCACCAGTGATCCCGGGACAGGCAGGGGCTATGGCTACACCTTC. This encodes CATSDPGTGRGYGYTF.

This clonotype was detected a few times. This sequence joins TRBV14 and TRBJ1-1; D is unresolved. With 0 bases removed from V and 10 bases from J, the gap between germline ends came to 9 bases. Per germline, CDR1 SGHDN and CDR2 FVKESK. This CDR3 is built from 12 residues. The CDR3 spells CASSQEPGPAFF. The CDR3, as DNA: TGTGCCAGCAGCCAAGAACCAGGCCCAGCTTTCTTT.

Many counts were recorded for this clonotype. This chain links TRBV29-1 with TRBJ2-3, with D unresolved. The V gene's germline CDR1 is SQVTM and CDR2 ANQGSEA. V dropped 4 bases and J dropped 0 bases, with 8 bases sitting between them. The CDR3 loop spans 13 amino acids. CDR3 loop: CSVGSASTDTQYF. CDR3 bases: TGCAGCGTTGGGTCGGCTAGCACAGATACGCAGTATTTT.

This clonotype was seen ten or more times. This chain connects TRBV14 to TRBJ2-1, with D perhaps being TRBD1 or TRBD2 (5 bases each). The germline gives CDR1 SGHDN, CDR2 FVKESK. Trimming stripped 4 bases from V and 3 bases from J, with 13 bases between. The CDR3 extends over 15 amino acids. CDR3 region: CASSPLGTGYNEQFF. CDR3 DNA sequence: TGTGCCAGCAGCCCACTTGGGACGGGCTACAATGAGCAGTTCTTC.

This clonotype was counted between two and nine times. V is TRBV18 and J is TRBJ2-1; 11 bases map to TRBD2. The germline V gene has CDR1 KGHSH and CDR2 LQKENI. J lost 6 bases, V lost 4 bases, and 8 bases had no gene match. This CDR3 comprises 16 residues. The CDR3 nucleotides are TGTGCCAGCTCACTGCAGACTAGCGGGATGGGCAATGAGCAGTTCTTC. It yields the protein CASSLQTSGMGNEQFF.

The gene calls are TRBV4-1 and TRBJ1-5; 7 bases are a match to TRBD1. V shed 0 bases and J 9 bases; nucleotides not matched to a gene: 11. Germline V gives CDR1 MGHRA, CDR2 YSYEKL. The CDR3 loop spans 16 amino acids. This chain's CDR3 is CASSQDGSRGRRPQHF. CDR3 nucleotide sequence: TGCGCCAGCAGCCAAGACGGAAGCAGGGGGAGGCGGCCCCAGCATTTT.

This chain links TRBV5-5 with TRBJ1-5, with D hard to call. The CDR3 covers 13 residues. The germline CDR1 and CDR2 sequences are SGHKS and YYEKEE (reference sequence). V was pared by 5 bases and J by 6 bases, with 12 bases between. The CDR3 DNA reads TGTGCCAGCAGTCGTGACGGTGGTCAGCCCCAGCATTTT. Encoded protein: CASSRDGGQPQHF.

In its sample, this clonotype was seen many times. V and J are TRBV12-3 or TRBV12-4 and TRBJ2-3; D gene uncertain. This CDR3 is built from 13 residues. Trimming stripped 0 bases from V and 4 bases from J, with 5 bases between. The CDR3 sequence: CASSLAQSDTQYF. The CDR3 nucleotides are TGTGCCAGCAGTTTAGCCCAATCAGATACGCAGTATTTT.

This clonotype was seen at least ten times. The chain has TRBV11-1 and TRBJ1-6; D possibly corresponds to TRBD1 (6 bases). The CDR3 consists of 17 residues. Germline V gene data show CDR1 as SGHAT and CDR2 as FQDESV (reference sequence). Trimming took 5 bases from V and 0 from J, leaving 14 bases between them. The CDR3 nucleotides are TGTGCCAGCAGCCCGGGGGCAGGGGACTCCTATAATTCACCCCTCCACTTT. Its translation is CASSPGAGDSYNSPLHF.

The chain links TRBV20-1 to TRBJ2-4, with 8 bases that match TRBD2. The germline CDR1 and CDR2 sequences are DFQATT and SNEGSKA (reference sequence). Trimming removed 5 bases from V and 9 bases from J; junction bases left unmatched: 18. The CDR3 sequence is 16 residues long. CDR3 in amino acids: CSAFLPPAGGRSIQYF. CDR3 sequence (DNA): TGCAGTGCTTTCCTACCCCCGGCGGGAGGTCGGAGCATTCAGTACTTC.

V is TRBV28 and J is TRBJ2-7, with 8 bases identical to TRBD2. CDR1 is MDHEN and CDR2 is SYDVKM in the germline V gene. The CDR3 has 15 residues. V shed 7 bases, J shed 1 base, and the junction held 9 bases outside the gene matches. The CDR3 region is CASNVPGLDSYEQYF. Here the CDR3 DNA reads TGTGCCAGCAACGTACCGGGACTAGATTCCTACGAGCAGTACTTC.